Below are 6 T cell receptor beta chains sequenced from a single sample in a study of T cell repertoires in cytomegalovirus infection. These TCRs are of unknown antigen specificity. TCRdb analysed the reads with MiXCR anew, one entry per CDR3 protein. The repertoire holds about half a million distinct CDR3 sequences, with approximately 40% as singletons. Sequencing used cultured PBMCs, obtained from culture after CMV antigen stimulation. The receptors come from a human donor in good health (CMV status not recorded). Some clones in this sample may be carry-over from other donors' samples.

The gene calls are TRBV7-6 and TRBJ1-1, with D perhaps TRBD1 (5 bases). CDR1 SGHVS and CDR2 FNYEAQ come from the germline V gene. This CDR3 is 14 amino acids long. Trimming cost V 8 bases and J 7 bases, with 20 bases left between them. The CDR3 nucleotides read TGTGCCAGCCGACTAACCGGGGGAGTGGGTGAAGCTTTCTTT. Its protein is CASRLTGGVGEAFF.

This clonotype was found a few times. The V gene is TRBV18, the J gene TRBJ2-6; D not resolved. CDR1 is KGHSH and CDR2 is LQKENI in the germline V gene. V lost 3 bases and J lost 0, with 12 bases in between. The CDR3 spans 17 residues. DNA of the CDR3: TGTGCCAGCTCACCCCCTGATAGCTTCTCTGGGGCCAACGTCCTGACTTTC. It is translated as CASSPPDSFSGANVLTF.

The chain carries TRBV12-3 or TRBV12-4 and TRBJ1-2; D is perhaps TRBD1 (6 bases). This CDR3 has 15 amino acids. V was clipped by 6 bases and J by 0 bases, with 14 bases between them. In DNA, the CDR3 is TGTGCCAGCAGCCAACGACAGGCCACTAACTATGGCTACACCTTC. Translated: CASSQRQATNYGYTF.

The CDR3 sequence is CASSLRDGYNEQFF. As DNA, the CDR3 is TGTGCCAGCAGCTTGAGGGACGGCTACAATGAGCAGTTCTTC. The chain couples TRBV7-6 to TRBJ2-1; TRBD1 or TRBD2 may be the D gene (5 bases each). Deletions cut 3 bases from V and 3 bases from J, with 9 bases between. There are 14 residues in the CDR3. From germline, CDR1 is SGHVS and CDR2 FNYEAQ.

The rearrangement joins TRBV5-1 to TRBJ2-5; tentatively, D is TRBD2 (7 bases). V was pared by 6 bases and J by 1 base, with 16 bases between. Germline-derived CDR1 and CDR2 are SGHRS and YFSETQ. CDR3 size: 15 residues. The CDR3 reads CASKSGDIPQETQYF. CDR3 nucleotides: TGCGCCAGCAAAAGCGGGGACATACCCCAAGAGACCCAGTACTTC.

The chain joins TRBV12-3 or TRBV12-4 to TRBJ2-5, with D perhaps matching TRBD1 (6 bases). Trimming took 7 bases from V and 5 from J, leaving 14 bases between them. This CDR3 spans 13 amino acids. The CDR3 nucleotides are TGTGCCAGCAACCTCCGAGGGGGTGAGACCCAGTACTTC. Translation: CASNLRGGETQYF.